This is a list of T cell receptor beta chains from one sample in a study of T cell responses to AZD1222 COVID-19 vaccine. Sequencing was performed with immunoSEQ multiplex PCR; in TCRdb, only in-frame clones are kept and a portion is missing. Of around 94,000 clones in the sample, about 88% were seen once. The sample was peripheral blood, taken on day 0 of AZD1222 vaccination. Receptors were obtained from an adult in good health. The CDR3 runs from the conserved cysteine through the conserved F or W. A D gene is named only where the DNA matches it firmly. Clone sizes are given selectively: once, few, many, or a class where the clone is expanded.

D	J	size	V	DNA	CDR3
TRBD2	TRBJ2-1	.	TRBV18	TGTGCCAGCTCACCAGGGACTAGCGGGTCCTCCTACAATGAGCAGTTCTTC	CASSPGTSGSSYNEQFF
.	TRBJ1-5	.	TRBV5-4	TGTGCCAGCAGCTTGTTTGGGGAGGGCAATCAGCCCCAGCATTTT	CASSLFGEGNQPQHF
TRBD1	TRBJ1-3	.	TRBV15	TGTGCCACCAGCAGGGCCGGGACAGTTCACTCTGGAAACACCATATATTTT	CATSRAGTVHSGNTIYF
.	TRBJ2-6	once	TRBV5-1	TGCGCCAGCAGCATTGGGGCAGGGGGGACCTCTGGGGCCAACGTCCTGACTTTC	CASSIGAGGTSGANVLTF
.	TRBJ1-5	.	TRBV10-2	TGCGCCAGCACCACAGGGTCCCGCAATCAGCCCCAGCATTTT	CASTTGSRNQPQHF
.	TRBJ1-1	once	TRBV12-3/TRBV12-4	TGTGCCAGCAGTAACTTCGGGGGCACTGAAGCTTTCTTT	CASSNFGGTEAFF
.	TRBJ2-1	.	TRBV28	TGTGCCAGCCGCGTGGGGTATGAGCAGTTCTTC	CASRVGYEQFF
.	TRBJ1-2	once	TRBV7-3	TGTGCCAGCAGGCCCGGCGGGAAGGGCTATGGCTACACCTTC	CASRPGGKGYGYTF
.	TRBJ2-7	.	TRBV11-2	TGTGCCAGCAGCCCGATAAGCAGGGAAAGGGACCATCTCTACGAGCAGTACTTC	CASSPISRERDHLYEQYF
.	TRBJ2-7	.	TRBV18	TGTGCCAGCTCCAGTCTCGCAGGGGCGGGAGAGCAGTACTTC	CASSSLAGAGEQYF
.	TRBJ1-5	many	TRBV27	TGTGCCAGCAGTTTCGGAGCTGACAATCAGCCCCAGCATTTT	CASSFGADNQPQHF
TRBD2	TRBJ2-5	.	TRBV9	TGTGCCAGCAGCGTAGGTCTAGCGGGGGACGAGACCCAGTACTTC	CASSVGLAGDETQYF
TRBD1	TRBJ1-6	.	TRBV6-6	TGTGCCAGCAGCCAGACAGGGAGGAATTCACCCCTCCACTTT	CASSQTGRNSPLHF
.	TRBJ1-1	.	TRBV20-1	TGCAGTGCTAGTGCCGGGATTAACACTGAAGCTTTCTTT	CSASAGINTEAFF
.	TRBJ1-1	once	TRBV20-1	TGCAGTGCCCGAGAGGACACTGAAGCTTTCTTT	CSAREDTEAFF
.	TRBJ1-6	.	TRBV19	TGTGCCAGTAGTATGGGGTCCTCCTATAATTCACCCCTCCACTTT	CASSMGSSYNSPLHF
.	TRBJ1-6	.	TRBV21-1	TGTGCCAGCAGCCAGTACTTGGGCCTCCCCGGGTATAATTCACCCCTCCACTTT	CASSQYLGLPGYNSPLHF
TRBD1	TRBJ1-2	.	TRBV7-2	TGTGCCAGCAGCTTAGGGGCAGACAGGGGACATGGCTACACCTTC	CASSLGADRGHGYTF
.	TRBJ1-2	.	TRBV25-1	TGTGCCAGCAGTGAACCCGGGACCTATGGCTACACCTTC	CASSEPGTYGYTF
.	TRBJ1-2	.	TRBV19	TGTGCCAGTAGTAGGGACGATCAATACTATGGCTACACCTTC	CASSRDDQYYGYTF
.	TRBJ2-7	few	TRBV4-3	TGCGCCAGCAGCCAAGATGCTGGGGACAACACCTACGAGCAGTACTTC	CASSQDAGDNTYEQYF
.	TRBJ1-2	.	TRBV12-5	TGTGCTAGTGGTTTTCAGTGGGGCCCTAACTATGGCTACACCTTC	CASGFQWGPNYGYTF
.	TRBJ2-7	.	TRBV5-4	TGTGCCAGCAGCCCGGGAACAGCTCTCAAATACTACGAGCAGTACTTC	CASSPGTALKYYEQYF
TRBD1	TRBJ1-1	.	TRBV18	TGTGCCAGCTCACCAAGGGACAGGGCGAACACTGAAGCTTTCTTT	CASSPRDRANTEAFF
.	TRBJ2-2	once	TRBV2	TGTGCCAGCAGTGAATCGGGGCGGGGCGGGGAGCTGTTTTTT	CASSESGRGGELFF
.	TRBJ1-1	.	TRBV12-3/TRBV12-4	TGTGCCAGCAGTTTTTTCTCGACTGAAGCTTTCTTT	CASSFFSTEAFF
.	TRBJ2-7	.	TRBV10-2	TGCGCCAGCAGTGATGTGGGCCCTCTCTACGAGCAGTACTTC	CASSDVGPLYEQYF
TRBD1	TRBJ2-3	.	TRBV18	TGTGCCAGCTCGTCGGGACAGGGGCTTGCAGATACGCAGTATTTT	CASSSGQGLADTQYF
.	TRBJ2-1	.	TRBV5-1	TGCGCCAGCAGCTTGGGGCAGACCAATGAGCAGTTCTTC	CASSLGQTNEQFF
TRBD1	TRBJ1-1	.	TRBV5-1	TGCGCCAGCAGCTTTTCCGGGACAGGGGGCGTCCCTGAAGCTTTCTTT	CASSFSGTGGVPEAFF
TRBD2	TRBJ2-3	.	TRBV24-1	TGTGCCACCATGGGACTAGCGGGGGTAGATACGCAGTATTTT	CATMGLAGVDTQYF
.	TRBJ1-2	.	TRBV25-1	TGTGCCAGCAGTGAATCTTCGGCGGCTAACTATGGCTACACCTTC	CASSESSAANYGYTF
TRBD2	TRBJ2-7	few	TRBV7-2	TGTGCCAGCAGCCAGAGGGAGGGGCACCGGTACGAGCAGTACTTC	CASSQREGHRYEQYF
.	TRBJ2-5	.	TRBV29-1	TGCAGCGTTGAAGAGGGGCTTGGGCAAGAGACCCAGTACTTC	CSVEEGLGQETQYF
TRBD1	TRBJ1-6	.	TRBV5-4	TGTGCCAGCAGCCCGGGCCTGGACAGGGTGAATTCACCCCTCCACTTT	CASSPGLDRVNSPLHF
.	TRBJ2-7	.	TRBV9	TGTGCCAGCAGCGCAGGACTGACCTACGAGCAGTACTTC	CASSAGLTYEQYF
.	TRBJ1-1	.	TRBV18	TGTGCCAGCTCCGTCGTGCGGGGAGCTGAAGCTTTCTTT	CASSVVRGAEAFF
TRBD1	TRBJ1-5	.	TRBV28	TGTGCCAGCAGTTTACAGGGGGCTGGGCAGCCCCAGCATTTT	CASSLQGAGQPQHF
TRBD1	TRBJ1-3	.	TRBV9	TGTGCCAGCAGCGTAGGGGACAGCCCTGGAAACACCATATATTTT	CASSVGDSPGNTIYF
TRBD2	TRBJ2-5	.	TRBV5-1	TGCGCCAGCAGCGCCTTCGGACTAGCGGGGGGGGAGACCCAGTACTTC	CASSAFGLAGGETQYF
.	TRBJ1-2	.	TRBV6-1	TGTGCCAGCAGTGAAGGCCCCGCGCAGGGCTACACCTTC	CASSEGPAQGYTF
TRBD1	TRBJ2-6	.	TRBV2	TGTGCCAGCAGAGATACAGGGGCTGGGGCCAACGTCCTGACTTTC	CASRDTGAGANVLTF
.	TRBJ2-3	.	TRBV3-1/TRBV3-2	TGTGCCAGCAGCCCTCGCTGGGGAAGTGGAGGGGGGGCAGGAGATACGCAGTATTTT	CASSPRWGSGGGAGDTQYF
TRBD1	TRBJ1-2	.	TRBV3-1/TRBV3-2	TGTGCCAGCAGCTTCGGGACAGCATCCTATGGCTACACCTTC	CASSFGTASYGYTF
.	TRBJ1-5	.	TRBV28	TGTGCCAGCAGTTTAGGAAGTTATAGCAATCAGCCCCAGCATTTT	CASSLGSYSNQPQHF
.	TRBJ1-3	.	TRBV10-3	TGTGCCATCAATGCCCAGCCTGGAAACACCATATATTTT	CAINAQPGNTIYF
.	TRBJ1-1	once	TRBV5-1	TGCGCCAGCAGCGGGACGGATTTAACTGAAGCTTTCTTT	CASSGTDLTEAFF
.	TRBJ2-1	.	TRBV4-1	TGCGCCAGCAGCCAACCGGAACGGAATTACAATGAGCAGTTCTTC	CASSQPERNYNEQFF
TRBD2	TRBJ2-5	.	TRBV2	TGTGCCAGCTGTCTAGGGAGGGGCGAGACCCAGTACTTC	CASCLGRGETQYF
.	TRBJ1-2	.	TRBV7-6	TGTGCCAGCAGCTTAGGGGCGGAGAACTATGGCTACACCTTC	CASSLGAENYGYTF
TRBD1	TRBJ2-7	.	TRBV11-3	TGTGCCAGCAGCCCCGGGACAGGGAGCTCCTACGAGCAGTACTTC	CASSPGTGSSYEQYF
TRBD1	TRBJ2-3	once	TRBV18	TGTGCCAGCTCACTACACTCCCCGGGACAGGGTTTAGATACGCAGTATTTT	CASSLHSPGQGLDTQYF
.	TRBJ1-2	.	TRBV20-1	TGCAGTGCTAGTTCGAATAACTATGGCTACACCTTC	CSASSNNYGYTF
.	TRBJ1-2	once	TRBV7-8	TGTGCCAGCAGCCTAACCGGCTTGTTGGGGGATGGCTACACCTTC	CASSLTGLLGDGYTF
.	TRBJ1-1	few	TRBV4-3	TGCGCCAGCAGCCAAGTAACAGGCAACACTGAAGCTTTCTTT	CASSQVTGNTEAFF